This T cell receptor beta chain was recorded in a study of blood T cell repertoires in COVID-19. The V gene's germline CDR1 is SGHRS and CDR2 YFSETQ. The V and J ends lost 4 bases and 2 bases respectively, with 17 bases between them. The CDR3 spans 16 residues. The assay was immunoSEQ multiplex PCR, and TCRdb's table has in-frame clones only and misses some. This table has some 460,000 clones, roughly 90% appearing once. The chain couples TRBV5-1 to TRBJ2-3; maybe TRBD1 (6 bases). The specimen sequenced was peripheral blood. This receptor was obtained from a woman younger than 45 with acute or convalescent COVID-19. The CDR3 bases are TGCGCCAGCAGCAGGGGACAACTTACACCCACAGATACGCAGTATTTT. Amino acids: CASSRGQLTPTDTQYF.